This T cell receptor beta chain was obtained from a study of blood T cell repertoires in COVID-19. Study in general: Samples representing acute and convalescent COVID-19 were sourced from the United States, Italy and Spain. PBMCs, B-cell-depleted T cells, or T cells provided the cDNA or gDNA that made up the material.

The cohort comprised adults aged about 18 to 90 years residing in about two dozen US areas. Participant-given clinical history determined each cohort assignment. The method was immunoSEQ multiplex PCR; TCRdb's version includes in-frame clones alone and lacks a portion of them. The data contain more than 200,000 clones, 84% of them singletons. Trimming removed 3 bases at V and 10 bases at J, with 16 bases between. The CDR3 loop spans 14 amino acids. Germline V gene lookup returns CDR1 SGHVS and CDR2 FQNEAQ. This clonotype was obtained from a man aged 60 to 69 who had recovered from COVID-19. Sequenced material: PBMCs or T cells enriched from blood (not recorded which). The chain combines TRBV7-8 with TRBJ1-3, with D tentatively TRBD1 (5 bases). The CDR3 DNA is TGTGCCAGCAGCTTGGGGGGAACAGCGGGAACCATATATTTT. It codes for CASSLGGTAGTIYF.